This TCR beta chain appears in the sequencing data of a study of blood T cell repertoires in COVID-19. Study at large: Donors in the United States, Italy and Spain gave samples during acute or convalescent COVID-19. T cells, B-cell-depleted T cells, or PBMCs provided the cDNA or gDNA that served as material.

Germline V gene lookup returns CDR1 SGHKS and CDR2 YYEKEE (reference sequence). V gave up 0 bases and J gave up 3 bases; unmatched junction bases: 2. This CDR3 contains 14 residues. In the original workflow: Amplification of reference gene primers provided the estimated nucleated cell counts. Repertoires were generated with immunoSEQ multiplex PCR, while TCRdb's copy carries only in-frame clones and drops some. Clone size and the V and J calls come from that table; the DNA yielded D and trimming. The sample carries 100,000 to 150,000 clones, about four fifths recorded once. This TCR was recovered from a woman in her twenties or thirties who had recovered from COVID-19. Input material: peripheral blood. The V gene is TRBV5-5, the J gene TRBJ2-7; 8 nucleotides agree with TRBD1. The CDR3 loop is CASSLVDRVYEQYF. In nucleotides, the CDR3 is TGTGCCAGCAGCTTGGTGGACAGGGTCTACGAGCAGTACTTC.